Below are 13 T cell receptor beta chains sequenced from a single sample in a study of beta chain features in type 1 diabetes. Every isolated RNA sample was fully reverse transcribed, so sequencing captured expressed TCRB transcripts. Assay used: immunoSEQ multiplex PCR; TCRdb lists only in-frame clones, some missing. The table shows about 140,000 clones, with about 9.7% occurring only once. The source material was central memory CD4+ T cells from blood. The source is a woman aged 40 to 50 in good health.

The genes are TRBV25-1 and TRBJ1-4; 8 bases map to TRBD1. Losses at the gene ends were 5 bases for V and 4 bases for J; bases not matched to a gene: 6. The germline gives CDR1 MGHDK, CDR2 SYGVNS. The CDR3 loop spans 15 amino acids. The CDR3 here is CASSPSTGVNEKLFF. In DNA form, the CDR3 reads TGTGCCAGCAGTCCTTCGACAGGGGTTAATGAAAAACTGTTTTTT. The full variable domain, rest sourced from reference TRBV25-1 and TRBJ1-4, is EADIYQTPRYLVIGTGKKITLECSQTMGHDKMYWYQQDPGMELHLIHYSYGVNSTEKGDLSSESTVSRIRTEHFPLTLESARPSHTSQYLCASSPSTGVNEKLFFGSGTQLSVL.

The gene calls are TRBV27 and TRBJ1-2; 7 positions agree with TRBD1. The CDR3 totals 16 residues. The junction had 12 bases not matched to a gene; V was cut back by 2 bases and J by 6 bases. The V gene's germline CDR1 is MNHEY and CDR2 SMNVEV (reference sequence). CDR3 nucleotide sequence: TGTGCCAGCAGTTTAATTTTGACTGACAGGGAGGATGGCTACACCTTC. Translated: CASSLILTDREDGYTF.

This sequence joins TRBV2 and TRBJ2-3, with 8 bases identical to TRBD2. The CDR3 extends over 13 amino acids. With V trimmed by 5 bases and J by 6 bases, 4 bases remained unmatched. The germline V gene has CDR1 SNHLY and CDR2 FYNNEI. In DNA form, the CDR3 reads TGTGCCAGCAGTCGGGGGGGGCAGGATACGCAGTATTTT. Residues: CASSRGGQDTQYF.

The V call is TRBV6-5, the J call TRBJ1-3; 8 bases agree with TRBD1. Germline V gene lookup returns CDR1 MNHEY and CDR2 SVGAGI. The length of the CDR3 is 14 residues. V shed 6 bases, J shed 4 bases, and the junction held 5 bases outside the gene matches. In DNA form, the CDR3 reads TGTGCCAGCAGGGCAGGGGGCTCCGGAAACACCATATATTTT. Protein: CASRAGGSGNTIYF.

This clone was observed a few times. The V and J genes are TRBV29-1 and TRBJ1-2; maybe TRBD1 (6 bases). Trimming stripped 5 bases from V and 8 bases from J, with 15 bases between. The germline V gene has CDR1 SQVTM and CDR2 ANQGSEA. This CDR3 has 12 residues. CDR3 DNA sequence: TGCAGCGTTTACAGGGCGGAGAAGGGCTACACCTTC. It is translated as CSVYRAEKGYTF.

This clone has just a few counts. This chain connects TRBV11-2 to TRBJ2-5; the D gene is possibly TRBD1 (5 bases). Trimming shortened V by 5 bases and J by 3 bases, and 10 bases separated the two germline ends. Germline CDR1 reads SGHAT; CDR2 reads FQNNGV. CDR3 length equals 13 residues. The CDR3 DNA reads TGTGCCAGCAGCACTGACAGAGAAGAGACCCAGTACTTC. Translating it yields CASSTDREETQYF.

There are a few counts of this clone. The chain links TRBV19 to TRBJ2-7, with 7 bases matching TRBD1. The CDR3 runs to 13 residues. Trimming removed 6 bases from V and 6 bases from J; junction bases left unmatched: 8. Germline loops: CDR1 LNHDA, CDR2 SQIVND (reference sequence). The chain's CDR3 is CASRRDSGGEQYF. The CDR3 DNA follows: TGTGCCAGTAGAAGGGACAGCGGCGGCGAGCAGTACTTC. Full variable domain (outside the CDR3, taken from reference TRBV19 and TRBJ2-7): DGGITQSPKYLFRKEGQNVTLSCEQNLNHDAMYWYRQDPGQGLRLIYYSQIVNDFQKGDIAEGYSVSREKKESFPLTVTSAQKNPTAFYLCASRRDSGGEQYFGPGTRLTVT.

This clone showed up just a few times. The chain joins TRBV5-1 to TRBJ1-1; 7 bases map to TRBD1. Germline V gene data show CDR1 as SGHRS and CDR2 as YFSETQ. CDR3 length equals 14 residues. The V and J ends lost 5 bases and 4 bases, in that order; junction bases with no gene match: 8. The CDR3 region is CASSSPTGVTEAFF. The CDR3, as DNA: TGCGCCAGCAGTTCACCTACAGGGGTCACTGAAGCTTTCTTT.

This clone was observed a few times. The chain recombines TRBV7-8 with TRBJ2-7; 7 bases line up with TRBD2. J was trimmed by 2 bases and V by 2 bases; bases with no gene match: 12. The V gene's germline CDR1 is SGHVS and CDR2 FQNEAQ. CDR3 length equals 17 residues. DNA of the CDR3: TGTGCCAGCAGCTTAACGGCGGCGGGGGTTAAAACCTACGAGCAGTACTTC. This translates into CASSLTAAGVKTYEQYF.

The chain links TRBV5-6 to TRBJ2-3; 10 bases are a match to TRBD2. Germline V gene sequence: CDR1 SGHDT, CDR2 YYEEEE. The trim removed 4 bases at V and 3 bases at J, leaving 8 bases unmatched. This CDR3 is built from 16 residues. Here the CDR3 DNA reads TGTGCCAGCAGCACCTCGGGACTAGCGTATACAGATACGCAGTATTTT. Translated, it gives CASSTSGLAYTDTQYF.

This clone was detected a few times. The CDR3 sequence is CASSPTGNGGKNIQYF. The CDR3 DNA sequence: TGTGCCAGCAGCCCGACAGGGAATGGGGGCAAAAACATTCAGTACTTC. This chain connects TRBV7-2 to TRBJ2-4; 7 bases map to TRBD1. Germline assignment: CDR1 SGHTA and CDR2 FQGNSA. The CDR3 is made up of 16 amino acids. Unmatched junction bases numbered 10, after V lost 5 bases and J lost 3 bases.

The V call is TRBV4-3, the J call TRBJ2-1; TRBD2 is a possible D gene (6 bases). The CDR3 sequence is 15 residues long. Germline V CDR1 and CDR2: LGHNA, YSLEER. Trimming pared 0 bases from V and 7 bases from J, leaving 13 bases between. CDR3 in amino acids: CASSQDFKGGNEQFF. CDR3 in DNA: TGCGCCAGCAGCCAAGATTTTAAGGGAGGTAATGAGCAGTTCTTC.

This clone was counted a few times. The chain links TRBV5-1 to TRBJ2-1; tentatively, D is TRBD1 (6 bases). CDR3 length equals 15 residues. The V gene's germline CDR1 is SGHRS and CDR2 YFSETQ. Trimming removed 0 bases from V and 2 bases from J, with 9 bases in between. DNA of the CDR3: TGCGCCAGCAGCTTGGGGACAGTAGCCTACAATGAGCAGTTCTTC. Translating gives CASSLGTVAYNEQFF.